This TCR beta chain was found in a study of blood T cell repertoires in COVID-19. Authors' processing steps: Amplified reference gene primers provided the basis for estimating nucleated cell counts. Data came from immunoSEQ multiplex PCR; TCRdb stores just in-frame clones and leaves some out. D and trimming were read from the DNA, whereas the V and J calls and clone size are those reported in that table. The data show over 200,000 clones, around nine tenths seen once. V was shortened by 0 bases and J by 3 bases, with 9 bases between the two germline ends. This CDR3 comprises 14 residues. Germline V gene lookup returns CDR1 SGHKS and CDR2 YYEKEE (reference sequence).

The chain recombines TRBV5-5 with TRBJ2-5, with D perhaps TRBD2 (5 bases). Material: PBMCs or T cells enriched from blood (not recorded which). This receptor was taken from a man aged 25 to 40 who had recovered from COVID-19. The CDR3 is CASSLAVGEETQYF. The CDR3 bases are TGTGCCAGCAGCTTGGCGGTCGGGGAAGAGACCCAGTACTTC.